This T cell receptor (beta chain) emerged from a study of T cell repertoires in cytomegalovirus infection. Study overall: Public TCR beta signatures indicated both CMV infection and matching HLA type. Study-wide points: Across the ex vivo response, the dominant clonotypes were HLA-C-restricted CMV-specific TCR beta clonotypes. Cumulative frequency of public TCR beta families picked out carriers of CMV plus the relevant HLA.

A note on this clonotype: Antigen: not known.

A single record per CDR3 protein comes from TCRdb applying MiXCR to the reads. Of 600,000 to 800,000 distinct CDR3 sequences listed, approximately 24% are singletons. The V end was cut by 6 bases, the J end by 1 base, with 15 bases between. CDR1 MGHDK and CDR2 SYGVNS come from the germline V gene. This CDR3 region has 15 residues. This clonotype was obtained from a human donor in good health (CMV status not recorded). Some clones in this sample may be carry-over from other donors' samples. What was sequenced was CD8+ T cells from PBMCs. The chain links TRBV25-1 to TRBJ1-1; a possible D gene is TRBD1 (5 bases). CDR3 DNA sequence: TGTGCCAGCAGGGGGGGGTGGGCCGGGAACACTGAAGCTTTCTTT. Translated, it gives CASRGGWAGNTEAFF.